This T cell receptor beta chain originates from a study of read filtering for tumor transcriptome and immune sequencing. Molecular barcoded adaptors covering alpha/delta and beta/gamma chains were used on about 0.4 ug RNA. TCRdb recomputed calls from the reads with MiXCR, one row per CDR3 protein. Of 120,000 or so distinct CDR3 sequences listed, roughly 13% are singletons. The germline gives CDR1 GTSNPN, CDR2 SVGIG (reference sequence). The CDR3 spans 14 residues. V lost 5 bases and J 1 base, leaving 14 bases between the germline ends. The sample holds many counts of this clonotype. The V call is TRBV30, the J call TRBJ1-1, with unresolved D. The receptor was isolated from a donor aged 40 or over with multiple myeloma. Sequencing was performed on a population of CD138-negative cells sorted from bone marrow. CDR3 loop: CAWDSGSTNTEAFF. In nucleotides, the CDR3 is TGTGCCTGGGACTCCGGGTCTACGAACACTGAAGCTTTCTTT.